This section outlines one T cell receptor beta chain sequence together with its context. Its antigen is undetermined. TCRdb's table, derived via immunoSEQ multiplex PCR, lists solely in-frame clones and lacks some. The sample lists 15,000 or so clones, over 75% occurring once. The source of the sample is a study of immune evolution from preneoplasia to lung adenocarcinoma. Broader study findings: Clonality was highest in normal lung, lower in later-stage lesions apparently. Normal lung had the highest top T cell clone frequencies.

Resections took place in Japan or China from about 2014 to 2018. V was clipped by 4 bases and J by 1 base; unmatched bases: 8. This CDR3 contains 17 residues. Germline CDR1 reads GTSNPN; CDR2 reads SVGIG (reference sequence). Sequencing was performed on FFPE lung adenocarcinoma in situ tissue. This chain connects TRBV30 to TRBJ2-6, with TRBD1 identical over 9 bases. The sequence derives from a donor at least 70 years old with lung adenocarcinoma. CDR3 protein: CAWNPGTGSSGANVLTF. The CDR3, as DNA: TGTGCCTGGAACCCCGGGACAGGGTCTTCTGGGGCCAACGTCCTGACTTTC.